This TCR beta chain appears in the sequencing data of a study of blood T cells in healthy people across ages (dated by TCRdb to about 2015). Background on the whole study: In model experiments, template switching captured about one uniquely barcoded TCR beta cDNA molecule for every two T cells. Using deep sequencing normalized with unique cDNA molecular identifiers, the study measured how TCR beta repertoire diversity changes with age. The donors were split into four age groups: young (average 16 years), middle-aged (about 40), aged (about 62) and long-lived (82). Donors of different ages were randomly distributed across sequencing lanes to avoid experimental bias. Two additional independent replicas of 1 million unique cDNA reads from the same blood draw were analyzed for two donors (one aged 18 to 30 and one aged 80 or older).

CDR1 and CDR2, per the germline V gene, are MNHEY and SVGEGT. Trimming takes 0 bases from V and 8 bases from J, and the germline ends sit 5 bases apart. The CDR3 runs 12 residues from the cysteine to the phenylalanine. Here the CDR3 DNA is all that survives: 36 bases in frame from base 1. This clonotype was found a few times. It has no known antigen specificity. No base quality information exists; no much larger clone differs at one position. Study-level results and caveats: Compared with the aged group, more naive CD4+ T cells, fewer expanded clones and increased TCR diversity were shown by the long-lived group, suggesting age selection. The percentage of naive T cells measured by flow cytometry correlated strongly with observed TCR beta diversity. Because donor CMV infection status was unknown, age-related changes in expanded clonotypes were potentially confounded. Observed TCR beta diversity per million T cells fell roughly linearly with age, and a significant reduction was already apparent by age about 36. Because profiling used bulk unsorted PBMCs, naive and antigen-experienced compartments could not be compared conclusively. Estimates of total diversity based on one million sequenced T cells were regarded as lower bounds and as underestimates.

The donors were roughly 40 Caucasian individuals from Russia, aged roughly 6 to 95 years, who were systemically healthy. Ten milliliters of peripheral blood were drawn from each donor into EDTA-treated Vacutainer tubes. PBMCs were isolated by Ficoll-Paque density-gradient centrifugation, with at least 7 million obtained per sample. Total RNA was extracted from PBMCs with Trizol reagent, with at least 5.5 micrograms obtained per sample. Naive CD45RAhigh/CD27high T cell percentages were measured by flow cytometry on a PBMC aliquot from every donor. Receptors were amplified or captured by 5' RACE. Instrument on record: Illumina HiSeq 2500. A second 7 to 11 cycle PCR used a sample-barcoded 5' primer and a J-beta primer mix. A unique molecular identifier was introduced onto each TCR beta cDNA molecule by a template-switch 5' adaptor carrying 12 random nucleotides. At least 3 million CDR3-containing paired-end reads were obtained from each sample. The Mint cDNA synthesis kit, primed by a TRBC-specific oligonucleotide, was used to synthesize first-strand cDNA from all RNA. Following uracil-DNA glycosylase treatment, all cDNA underwent a first 18-cycle PCR with the universal primers M1SS and BC2_uni_R. As for the original processing: For normalization, 1 million high-quality reads, each with a distinct molecular identifier, were randomly selected from each sample. Reads with shared molecular identifiers were discarded instead of being binned into consensus sequences. CDR3 identification, clonotype clustering and error correction used MiTCR with a Q25 quality threshold and the strictest error-elimination algorithm. Lower-bound total TCR beta diversity was estimated with a nonparametric unseen species model using Euler transformation. TCRdb trimmed public reads at Q25 via fastp, called clones via MiXCR and kept in-frame beta chains. Each entry merges the rows of one CDR3 protein and shows their most common DNA and genes. For this entry, the V and J calls and clone size follow TCRdb and not the study's own pipeline. A total of about 780,000 distinct CDR3 sequences appear in this sample, less than 60% of them only once. The ten most abundant clones make up about a sixth of the sample.

The origin of this receptor is an elderly man in good health. Rearrangement joined TRBV6-2 or TRBV6-3 to TRBJ2-1; confidence is insufficient to name the D gene. The specimen sequenced was blood. The DNA sequence is as follows: TGTGCCAGCAGTTACTCCAAGTATGAGCAGTTCTTC. The encoded protein is CASSYSKYEQFF.